This TCR beta chain originates from a study of CD8 T cells in ankylosing spondylitis. Whole-study findings and limits: Several highly homologous variants made up a TCR beta motif, and this motif appeared characteristic of ankylosing spondylitis blood. In peripheral blood, disease-linked CD8+ clones occurred at relatively low frequencies. According to the report, clones linked to the disease were significantly enriched in matched synovial fluid samples taken from ankylosing spondylitis patients. Some motif variants were previously reported in reactive arthritis synovial fluid and blood.

The sample holds a few counts of this clonotype. The antigen is unknown. Making the TCR beta libraries involved quantitative 5'-RACE with molecular barcodes. In TCRdb, the 5' RACE reads were re-called with MiXCR into one record per CDR3 protein. The table includes roughly 670,000 distinct CDR3 sequences, roughly 20% detected once. The CDR3 runs to 18 residues. V was cut by 5 bases and J by 1 base, with 20 bases left in between. The chain has TRBV12-3 or TRBV12-4 and TRBJ2-2; D is perhaps TRBD2 (6 bases). The sequenced sample was blood, either unsorted or a sorted T cell fraction (not recorded which). This sequence was found in a male donor with ankylosing spondylitis. The CDR3 coding sequence is TGTGCCAGCAGTCCTCGACACCACGGCGGGGAGAACACCGGGGAGCTGTTTTTT. Amino acids: CASSPRHHGGENTGELFF.